A single sample gave rise to the 25 T cell receptor beta chains below, sequenced in a study of cytomegalovirus exposure and HLA in healthy donors. 60 Vbeta and 13 Jbeta primers were used in PCR. Sequencing used immunoSEQ multiplex PCR; TCRdb keeps in-frame clones, though not all of them. The sample contains approximately 100,000 clones, around 80% of which appear only once. Sequencing was performed on PBMCs. These receptor sequences come from a male donor in good health and CMV-seropositive.

The chain combines TRBV10-3 with TRBJ2-1, with D maybe TRBD1 (6 bases). The germline V gene has CDR1 ENHRY and CDR2 SYGVKD. Trimming left V 7 bases short and J 4 bases short, with 14 bases between. CDR3 length equals 14 residues. The CDR3 is CAIKAGVGYNEQFF. The DNA for the CDR3 is TGTGCCATCAAGGCAGGGGTGGGTTACAATGAGCAGTTCTTC.

This clone was found once. The rearrangement joins TRBV4-3 to TRBJ2-1; D is possibly TRBD1 (5 bases). Germline lookup yields CDR1 LGHNA and CDR2 YSLEER. V was trimmed by 0 bases and J by 1 base, leaving 13 bases between them. This CDR3 is built from 17 residues. The CDR3 spells CASSQDQGSRSYNEQFF. The CDR3, as DNA: TGCGCCAGCAGCCAAGATCAGGGATCAAGGTCCTACAATGAGCAGTTCTTC.

This rearrangement joins TRBV7-2 to TRBJ2-4; D may be TRBD2 (5 bases). The CDR3 covers 13 residues. The germline gives CDR1 SGHTA, CDR2 FQGNSA. Trimming shortened V by 1 base and J by 8 bases, and 9 bases separated the two germline ends. CDR3 amino acids: CASSLGLRDIQYF. DNA for the CDR3: TGTGCCAGCAGCTTAGGACTAAGGGACATTCAGTACTTC.

The V gene is TRBV30, the J gene TRBJ1-2; possibly TRBD1 for D (6 bases). Germline V gene lookup returns CDR1 GTSNPN and CDR2 SVGIG (reference sequence). The CDR3 sequence is 13 residues long. V was shortened by 0 bases and J by 8 bases, with 13 bases between the two germline ends. The CDR3 nucleotides read TGTGCCTGGAGTGTATGGGACAAGGGCGGCTACACCTTC. Encoded protein: CAWSVWDKGGYTF. The full variable domain, its missing parts supplied by reference TRBV30 and TRBJ1-2, is SQTIHQWPATLVQPVGSPLSLECTVEGTSNPNLYWYRQAAGRGLQLLFYSVGIGQISSEVPQNLSASRPQDRQFILSSKKLLLSDSGFYLCAWSVWDKGGYTFGSGTRLTVV.

The rearrangement uses TRBV7-2 and TRBJ2-3, with 7 bases identical to TRBD2. V lost 5 bases to trimming and J lost 5 bases; unmatched junction nucleotides: 7. In germline, CDR1 is SGHTA, CDR2 FQGNSA. The CDR3 consists of 14 residues. The CDR3 DNA reads as TGTGCCAGCAGCGCGGGACTATCGGGAGATACGCAGTATTTT. Translating it yields CASSAGLSGDTQYF.

This chain links TRBV11-1 with TRBJ2-5; 7 nucleotides align to TRBD1. The CDR3 sequence is 15 residues long. Germline loops: CDR1 SGHAT, CDR2 FQDESV (reference sequence). Losses at the gene ends were 4 bases for V and 1 base for J; bases not matched to a gene: 6. The CDR3 reads CASSSRRDSQETQYF. In DNA form, the CDR3 reads TGTGCCAGCAGCTCGCGCCGGGACAGCCAAGAGACCCAGTACTTC.

This rearrangement joins TRBV6-1 to TRBJ1-4, with TRBD1 matching 7 bases. CDR1 MNHNS and CDR2 SASEGT come from the germline V gene. J lost 8 bases, V lost 2 bases, and 8 bases had no gene match. This CDR3 comprises 15 residues. The CDR3 loop is CASSEWTGAREKLFF. The CDR3 coding sequence is TGTGCCAGCAGTGAATGGACAGGCGCCAGAGAAAAACTGTTTTTT.

The rearrangement joins TRBV5-1 to TRBJ1-2; 7 positions agree with TRBD1. CDR3 length equals 15 residues. Looked up from germline, CDR1 is SGHRS and CDR2 is YFSETQ. After removal of 3 bases from V and 8 bases from J, the junction contained 13 bases not matched to a gene. In DNA, the CDR3 is TGCGCCAGCAGCTCCGCTACAGGGTCAGGGGGGGGCTACACCTTC. It translates to CASSSATGSGGGYTF.

The J gene is TRBJ2-7, the V gene TRBV11-1; TRBD1 matches at 9 bases. The CDR3 length is 15 residues. With 1 base clipped from V and 5 bases from J, the junction kept 6 bases outside the gene matches. CDR1 is SGHAT, CDR2 FQDESV, per germline (reference sequence). The CDR3 region has the DNA TGTGCCAGCAGCTTAGGGGACAGGGCCCTCCACGAGCAGTACTTC. It codes for CASSLGDRALHEQYF.

The chain couples TRBV5-1 to TRBJ1-1, with a weak D call TRBD1 (5 bases). Per the germline V gene, CDR1 is SGHRS and CDR2 is YFSETQ. CDR3 length: 14 residues. V lost 4 bases and J 4 bases, leaving 14 bases between the germline ends. The CDR3 sequence: CASSAYRGSTEAFF. CDR3 nucleotides: TGCGCCAGCAGCGCCTACCGGGGGTCCACTGAAGCTTTCTTT.

This clone was recorded once. V and J are TRBV7-8 and TRBJ2-7; tentatively, D is TRBD2 (6 bases). This CDR3 contains 15 residues. The V end lost 2 bases, the J end lost 2 bases, and 13 bases lay between the germline ends. Looked up from germline, CDR1 is SGHVS and CDR2 is FQNEAQ. The CDR3 region has the DNA TGTGCCAGCAGCTTAAGGGAGGCAGGGCCCTACGAGCAGTACTTC. Encoded protein: CASSLREAGPYEQYF.

The V gene is TRBV18, the J gene TRBJ1-5; D unclear. Germline assignment: CDR1 KGHSH and CDR2 LQKENI. The ends were cut back, 0 bases at V and 7 bases at J, with 4 bases in the middle. The CDR3 sequence is 12 residues long. The CDR3: CASSPPGQPQHF. The CDR3 nucleotides are TGTGCCAGCTCACCACCCGGGCAGCCCCAGCATTTT.

V usage is TRBV29-1 and J usage is TRBJ1-5; D not resolved. The CDR3 runs 13 residues. The germline V gene encodes CDR1 SQVTM and CDR2 ANQGSEA. Trimming pared 3 bases from V and 6 bases from J, leaving 12 bases between. The CDR3 spells CSVEAGFGQPQHF. CDR3 in DNA: TGCAGCGTTGAGGCGGGTTTCGGTCAGCCCCAGCATTTT.

V gene TRBV4-2 combines with J gene TRBJ2-1; unclear D gene. The CDR3 is made up of 15 amino acids. V was pared by 0 bases and J by 10 bases, with 16 bases between. CDR1 and CDR2 (germline): LGHNA, YNFKEQ. This CDR3 reads CASSQESPSAREQFF. CDR3 coding DNA: TGTGCCAGCAGCCAAGAGAGCCCCAGCGCTAGGGAGCAGTTCTTC.

The chain couples TRBV19 to TRBJ2-1; TRBD2 matches at 8 bases. CDR3 length: 14 amino acids. Unmatched junction bases numbered 9, after V lost 7 bases and J lost 7 bases. CDR1 LNHDA and CDR2 SQIVND come from the germline V gene (reference sequence). The chain's CDR3 is CASTGGGLVNEQFF. The CDR3 region has the DNA TGTGCCAGTACCGGCGGGGGGCTTGTGAATGAGCAGTTCTTC.

In its sample, this clone was seen once. V gene TRBV6-6 combines with J gene TRBJ1-1; no reliable D call. The length of the CDR3 is 14 residues. Between the trimmed V and J ends, which lost 3 bases and 5 bases, there was a span of 13 bases. Per the germline V gene, CDR1 is MNHNY and CDR2 is SVGAGI (reference sequence). The DNA for the CDR3 is TGTGCCAGCAGTTATTCGAGTGATGGTACTGAAGCTTTCTTT. This sequence encodes CASSYSSDGTEAFF.

V usage is TRBV7-6 and J usage is TRBJ2-5; 12 bases fit TRBD2. Germline values: CDR1 SGHVS, CDR2 FNYEAQ. Losses at the gene ends were 2 bases for V and 2 bases for J; bases not matched to a gene: 3. The CDR3 extends over 16 amino acids. This chain's CDR3 is CASSLQLAGGQETQYF. The CDR3 coding sequence is TGTGCCAGCAGCTTACAACTAGCGGGGGGACAAGAGACCCAGTACTTC.

This chain uses TRBV19 with TRBJ1-6; D is possibly TRBD1 (5 bases). Germline values: CDR1 LNHDA, CDR2 SQIVND (reference sequence). Trimming took off 3 bases at V and 6 bases at J, with 15 bases between the two ends. The CDR3 extends over 16 amino acids. For the CDR3, the DNA is TGTGCCAGTAGTATCCCCTCAGGGCGGCCTAATTCACCCCTCCACTTT. Protein product: CASSIPSGRPNSPLHF.

There are a few counts of this clone. The genes are TRBV5-6 and TRBJ2-3; D is unresolved. Trimming stripped 1 base from V and 0 bases from J, with 9 bases between. Germline V gene lookup returns CDR1 SGHDT and CDR2 YYEEEE. The CDR3 contains 15 residues. The CDR3 DNA reads TGTGCCAGCAGCTTGAACAGCCCTAGCACAGATACGCAGTATTTT. Translating it yields CASSLNSPSTDTQYF.

J is TRBJ1-6 and V is TRBV19; weak D call: TRBD1 (6 bases). Trimming removed 4 bases at V and 6 bases at J, with 16 bases between. The CDR3 extends over 16 amino acids. Looked up from germline, CDR1 is LNHDA and CDR2 is SQIVND (reference sequence). The DNA for the CDR3 is TGTGCCAGTAGTAAGTACAGGGATCAAGGTAATTCACCCCTCCACTTT. It codes for CASSKYRDQGNSPLHF.

This chain links TRBV19 with TRBJ1-2; D possibly corresponds to TRBD1 (5 bases). The V end was cut by 1 base, the J end by 6 bases, with 9 bases between. CDR3 length: 13 residues. Per the germline V gene, CDR1 is LNHDA and CDR2 is SQIVND (reference sequence). The CDR3 is CASSIVGRDGYTF. For the CDR3, the DNA is TGTGCCAGTAGTATAGTCGGCAGGGATGGCTACACCTTC.

The J gene is TRBJ1-5, the V gene TRBV7-2; TRBD1 agrees at 7 bases. The CDR3 covers 16 residues. CDR1 and CDR2 (germline): SGHTA, FQGNSA. V dropped 4 bases and J dropped 0; count of bases not matched to a gene: 6. CDR3 sequence (DNA): TGTGCCAGCAGCTCAAGGGGACAGAATAGCAATCAGCCCCAGCATTTT. Amino acid sequence: CASSSRGQNSNQPQHF.

The V gene is TRBV5-1, the J gene TRBJ2-1, with D possibly TRBD1 on 6 matching bases. The CDR3 extends over 16 amino acids. Germline V gene data show CDR1 as SGHRS and CDR2 as YFSETQ. V lost 0 bases to trimming and J lost 6 bases, with 16 bases between them. CDR3 protein: CASSLDPQGLGNEQFF. The DNA of the CDR3 is TGCGCCAGCAGCTTGGATCCCCAGGGGCTAGGCAATGAGCAGTTCTTC.

The chain carries TRBV4-2 and TRBJ2-3; 12 nucleotides agree with TRBD2. Trimming took 4 bases from V and 2 from J; bases not matched to a gene: 10. Germline assignment: CDR1 LGHNA and CDR2 YNFKEQ. The CDR3 is 18 amino acids. The CDR3 DNA reads TGTGCCAGCAGCCTTATGCTAGCGGGGGGGAAATACACAGATACGCAGTATTTT. Translating it yields CASSLMLAGGKYTDTQYF.

The chain employs TRBV7-2 and TRBJ1-2; TRBD1 matches at 8 bases. Germline loops: CDR1 SGHTA, CDR2 FQGNSA. Germline trimming cut 1 base from V and 0 bases from J; bases unmatched to any gene: 1. The CDR3 contains 15 residues. CDR3 sequence (DNA): TGTGCCAGCAGCTTAGTGGGACAGGCTAACTATGGCTACACCTTC. This sequence encodes CASSLVGQANYGYTF.